This T cell receptor beta chain was sequenced for a study of OX40 agonist ivuxolimab in advanced cancers. Only in-frame clones appear in the TCRdb table, and some are missing; sequencing was by immunoSEQ multiplex PCR. There are tens of thousands of clones in the sample; around 90% occur only once, and about 1.6% lies in the top ten. The length of the CDR3 is 16 residues. Germline loops: CDR1 MNHNS, CDR2 SASEGT. The ends lost 0 bases at V and 4 bases at J; junction bases unmatched: 6. The sequences come from CD4+ or CD8+ T cells sorted from blood, collected in a trial of the OX40 agonist ivuxolimab. This receptor was identified in an adult with an advanced solid tumor such as melanoma, head and neck, liver or kidney cancer. The chain joins TRBV6-1 to TRBJ2-7; TRBD2 matches at 10 bases. This CDR3 reads CASSEAGLAGVYEQYF. The CDR3 nucleotides read TGTGCCAGCAGTGAAGCTGGCCTAGCGGGAGTGTACGAGCAGTACTTC.